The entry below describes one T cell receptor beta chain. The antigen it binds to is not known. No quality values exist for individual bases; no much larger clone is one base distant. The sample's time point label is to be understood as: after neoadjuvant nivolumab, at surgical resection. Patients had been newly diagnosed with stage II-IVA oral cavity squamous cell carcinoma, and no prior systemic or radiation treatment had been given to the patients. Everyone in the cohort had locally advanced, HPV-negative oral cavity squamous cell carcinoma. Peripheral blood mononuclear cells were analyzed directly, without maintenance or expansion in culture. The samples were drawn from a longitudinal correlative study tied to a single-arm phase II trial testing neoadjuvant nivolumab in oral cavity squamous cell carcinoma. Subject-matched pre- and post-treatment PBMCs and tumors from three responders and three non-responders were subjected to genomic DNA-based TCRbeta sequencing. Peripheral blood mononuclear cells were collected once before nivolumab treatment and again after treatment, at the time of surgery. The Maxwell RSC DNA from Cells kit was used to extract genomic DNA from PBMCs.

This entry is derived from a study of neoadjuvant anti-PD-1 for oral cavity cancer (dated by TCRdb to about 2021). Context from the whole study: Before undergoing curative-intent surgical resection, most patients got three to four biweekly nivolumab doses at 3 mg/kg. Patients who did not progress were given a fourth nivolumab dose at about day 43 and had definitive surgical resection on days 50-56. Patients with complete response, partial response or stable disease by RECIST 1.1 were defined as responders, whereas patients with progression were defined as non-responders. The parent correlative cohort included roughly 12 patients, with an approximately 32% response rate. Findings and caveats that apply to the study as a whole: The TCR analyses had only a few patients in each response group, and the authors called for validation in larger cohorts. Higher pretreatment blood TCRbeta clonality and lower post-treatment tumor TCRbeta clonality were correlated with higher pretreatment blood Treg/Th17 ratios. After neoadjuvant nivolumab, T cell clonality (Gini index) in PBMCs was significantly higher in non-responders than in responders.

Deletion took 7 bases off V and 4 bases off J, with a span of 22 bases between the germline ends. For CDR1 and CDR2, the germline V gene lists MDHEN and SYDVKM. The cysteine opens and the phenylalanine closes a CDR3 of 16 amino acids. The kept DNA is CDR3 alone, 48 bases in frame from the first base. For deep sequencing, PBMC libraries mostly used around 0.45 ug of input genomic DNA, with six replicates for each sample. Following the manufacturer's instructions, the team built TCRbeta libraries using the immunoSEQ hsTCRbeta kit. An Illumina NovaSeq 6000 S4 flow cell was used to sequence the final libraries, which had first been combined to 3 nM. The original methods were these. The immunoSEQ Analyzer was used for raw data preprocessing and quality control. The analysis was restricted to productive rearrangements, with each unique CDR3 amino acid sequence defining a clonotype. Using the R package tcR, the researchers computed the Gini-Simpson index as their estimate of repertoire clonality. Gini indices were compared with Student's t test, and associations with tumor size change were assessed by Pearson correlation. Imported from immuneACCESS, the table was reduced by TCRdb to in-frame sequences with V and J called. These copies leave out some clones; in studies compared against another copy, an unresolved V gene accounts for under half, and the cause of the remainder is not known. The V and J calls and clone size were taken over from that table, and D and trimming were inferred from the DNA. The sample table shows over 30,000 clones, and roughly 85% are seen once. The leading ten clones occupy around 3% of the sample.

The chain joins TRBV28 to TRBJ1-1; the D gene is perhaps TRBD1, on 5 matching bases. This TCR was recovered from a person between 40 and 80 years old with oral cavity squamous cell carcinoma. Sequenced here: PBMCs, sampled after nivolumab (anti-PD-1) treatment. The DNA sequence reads TGTGCCAGCAACCCCCCCGACAGTACGGTTAGCACTGAAGCTTTCTTT. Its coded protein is CASNPPDSTVSTEAFF. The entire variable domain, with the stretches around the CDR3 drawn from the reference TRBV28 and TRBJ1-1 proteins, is DVKVTQSSRYLVKRTGEKVFLECVQDMDHENMFWYRQDPGLGLRLIYFSYDVKMKEKGDIPEGYSVSREKKERFSLILESASTNQTSMYLCASNPPDSTVSTEAFFGQGTRLTVV.